Listed below are T cell receptor beta chains from one sample, sequenced in a study of T cells in Graves' hyperthyroidism and ophthalmopathy. TCRdb used MiXCR to reprocess the multiplex PCR reads, holding one entry per CDR3 protein. The top ten clones hold about a sixth of a sample with fewer than 350,000 distinct CDR3 sequences, around 18% of them seen once. The sequenced sample consisted of blood. The receptor set was obtained from a middle-aged woman with Graves' ophthalmopathy. The CDR3 runs from the conserved cysteine through the conserved F or W. The D gene is left open where the match is weak. Where a row states a size, it is once, few, many or the class of an expanded clone; other rows omit it.

D	size	V	J	CDR3	DNA
TRBD2	many	TRBV19	TRBJ2-7	CASSIGTSGTYEQYF	TGTGCCAGTAGCATAGGAACTAGCGGAACGTACGAGCAGTACTTC
TRBD1	-	TRBV19	TRBJ1-5	CASSKNRDRGFQPQHF	TGTGCCAGTAGTAAAAACCGGGACAGGGGATTCCAGCCCCAGCATTTT
-	many	TRBV15	TRBJ2-3	CATSQSQGGADTQYF	TGTGCCACCAGCCAGTCACAGGGAGGGGCAGATACGCAGTATTTT
-	few	TRBV3-1	TRBJ1-1	CASSQEGVNTEAFF	TGTGCCAGCAGCCAAGAGGGAGTGAACACTGAAGCTTTCTTT
-	many	TRBV6-1	TRBJ2-7	CASSGYHEQYF	TGTGCCAGCAGTGGGTACCACGAGCAGTACTTC
-	many	TRBV18	TRBJ2-2	CASSPSTGELFF	TGTGCCAGCTCACCATCGACCGGGGAGCTGTTTTTT
TRBD2	many	TRBV28	TRBJ2-7	CASRSGTSGMREQYF	TGTGCCAGCCGCTCCGGGACTAGCGGGATGAGGGAGCAGTACTTC
-	many	TRBV28	TRBJ2-7	CASSFRQGLSSYEQYF	TGTGCCAGCAGTTTCCGACAGGGACTCAGCTCCTACGAGCAGTACTTC
TRBD2	-	TRBV12-3/TRBV12-4	TRBJ2-5	CASSFRREGLETQYF	TGTGCCAGCAGTTTTAGGAGGGAGGGCCTTGAGACCCAGTACTTC
TRBD1	many	TRBV12-3/TRBV12-4	TRBJ1-1	CASTLDRARTEAFF	TGTGCCAGCACCTTGGACAGGGCCAGAACTGAAGCTTTCTTT
-	few	TRBV28	TRBJ1-1	CASSDSGYTEAFF	TGTGCCAGCAGCGACTCAGGATACACTGAAGCTTTCTTT
TRBD2	many	TRBV19	TRBJ2-2	CASSLLAGGFTGELFF	TGTGCCAGTAGTCTACTAGCGGGAGGGTTCACCGGGGAGCTGTTTTTT
TRBD2	many	TRBV2	TRBJ2-2	CASRRGGETGELFF	TGTGCCAGCCGCCGCGGGGGAGAGACCGGGGAGCTGTTTTTT
-	many	TRBV7-8	TRBJ2-4	CASSLAGPNIQYF	TGTGCCAGCAGCTTAGCTGGACCAAACATTCAGTACTTC
TRBD1	many	TRBV12-3/TRBV12-4	TRBJ1-1	CASTPDTGGAVSDTEAFF	TGTGCCAGCACCCCCGACACAGGGGGCGCGGTTTCTGACACTGAAGCTTTCTTT
-	-	TRBV2	TRBJ2-7	CASSRRGSDEQYF	TGTGCCAGCAGTCGTCGCGGGTCGGACGAGCAGTACTTC
-	many	TRBV4-1	TRBJ2-7	CASSQGRDSLSEQYF	TGCGCCAGCAGCCAAGGACGGGACTCTCTCTCCGAGCAGTACTTC
-	many	TRBV4-1	TRBJ1-1	CASSQDTDTEAFF	TGCGCCAGCAGCCAAGATACAGACACTGAAGCTTTCTTT
-	many	TRBV29-1	TRBJ1-1	CSVLRSGYTEAFF	TGCAGCGTTCTAAGATCAGGTTACACTGAAGCTTTCTTT
TRBD1	many	TRBV7-2	TRBJ2-7	CASSWTGTSNEQYF	TGTGCCAGCAGCTGGACAGGGACTTCCAACGAGCAGTACTTC
-	many	TRBV6-5	TRBJ1-5	CASSYRGRLNQPQHF	TGTGCCAGCAGTTACCGCGGACGGCTCAATCAGCCCCAGCATTTT
-	many	TRBV5-1	TRBJ1-1	CASSLGGSSRNTEAFF	TGCGCCAGCAGCTTGGGGGGAAGCTCGAGGAACACTGAAGCTTTCTTT
-	many	TRBV28	TRBJ1-5	CASSSILRGNQPQHF	TGTGCCAGCAGTAGCATTCTGAGAGGCAATCAGCCCCAGCATTTT
TRBD2	-	TRBV5-1	TRBJ2-2	CASSRLASGNTGELFF	TGCGCCAGCAGCCGACTAGCGAGTGGGAACACCGGGGAGCTGTTTTTT
-	-	TRBV6-1	TRBJ2-2	CAANPGLGTTGELSF	TGTGCCGCAAATCCGGGACTGGGGACCACCGGGGAGCTGTCTTTT
-	-	TRBV6-1	TRBJ2-7	CARDCVYEQYF	TGTGCCAGAGACTGTGTCTACGAGCAGTACTTC
-	many	TRBV19	TRBJ1-1	CASSLTGRNTEAFF	TGTGCCAGTAGCCTAACAGGGAGGAACACTGAAGCTTTCTTT
-	many	TRBV12-3/TRBV12-4	TRBJ1-2	CASSLVILGINYGYTF	TGTGCCAGCAGTTTGGTCATTTTGGGGATTAACTATGGCTACACCTTC
-	many	TRBV27	TRBJ1-2	CASSLLQGGYGYTF	TGTGCCAGCAGTCTTCTCCAGGGCGGCTATGGCTACACCTTC
TRBD2	many	TRBV20-1	TRBJ2-7	CSAIKTSGIGYEQYF	TGCAGTGCTATTAAGACTAGCGGGATTGGGTACGAGCAGTACTTC
-	many	TRBV6-5	TRBJ1-1	CASSYSSDTQTEAFF	TGTGCCAGCAGTTACTCGAGCGATACGCAGACTGAAGCTTTCTTT
-	many	TRBV2	TRBJ1-3	CASRAAHSGNTIYF	TGTGCCAGCAGGGCGGCACACTCTGGAAACACCATATATTTT
-	many	TRBV28	TRBJ1-2	CASRQRGYTF	TGTGCCAGCAGACAGAGGGGCTACACCTTC
TRBD1	many	TRBV12-3/TRBV12-4	TRBJ1-1	CASTYGTGVMAFF	TGTGCCAGCACCTACGGGACAGGGGTTATGGCTTTCTTT
-	-	TRBV6-2/TRBV6-3	TRBJ1-1	CASSYSPHSPGQHTEAFF	TGTGCCAGCAGTTACTCACCACACTCCCCTGGACAGCACACTGAAGCTTTCTTT
-	many	TRBV28	TRBJ1-2	CASSSGPGLYGYTF	TGTGCCAGCAGCTCGGGGCCAGGGCTCTATGGCTACACCTTC
-	many	TRBV30	TRBJ1-1	CAWRGIGVAEAFF	TGTGCCTGGAGGGGGATAGGAGTAGCTGAAGCTTTCTTT
-	many	TRBV30	TRBJ1-1	CAWSPPYTEAFF	TGTGCCTGGAGCCCACCATACACTGAAGCTTTCTTT
TRBD1	-	TRBV19	TRBJ2-5	CASSFRDRKETQYF	TGTGCCAGTAGTTTCCGGGACAGAAAAGAGACCCAGTACTTC
-	many	TRBV29-1	TRBJ1-2	CSVESGKSYGYTF	TGCAGCGTTGAATCAGGGAAGTCCTATGGCTACACCTTC
-	many	TRBV6-4	TRBJ1-1	CASSVYPSTEAFF	TGTGCCAGCAGTGTCTACCCGTCCACCGAGGCTTTCTTT
-	many	TRBV18	TRBJ1-5	CASSPGTPNQPQHF	TGTGCCAGCTCACCAGGAACACCGAATCAGCCCCAGCATTTT
-	many	TRBV28	TRBJ2-7	CASSFKVGGSYEQYF	TGTGCCAGCAGTTTTAAGGTTGGAGGGTCCTACGAGCAGTACTTC
-	-	TRBV6-1	TRBJ2-5	CASSTIPGETQYF	TGTGCCAGCAGTACCATCCCAGGGGAGACCCAGTACTTC
-	many	TRBV28	TRBJ1-2	CASSLGSWQKTNYGYTF	TGTGCCAGCAGTTTAGGGTCCTGGCAGAAAACTAACTATGGCTACACCTTC